This entry is about one T cell receptor beta chain. Its target is not known. The authors cocultured the mixed lymphocyte reaction cells at 37 degrees C for about six days. Looked up from germline, CDR1 is LGHNA and CDR2 is YNFKEQ. The CDR3 runs 17 residues. The V end was cut by 1 base, the J end by 0 bases, with 13 bases between. These data originate in a study of siplizumab effects on memory and regulatory T cells. Study at large: Without drug or with siplizumab at roughly 0.93 ug/mL, mixed lymphocyte reactions were set up in pairs.

Clones were read by immunoSEQ multiplex PCR, and TCRdb kept only the in-frame ones, dropping some. The sample includes approximately 10,000 clones, around half of them seen just once. Whole-study results and caveats: There appeared to be greater diversity in naive T cells than in memory cells, and naive T cells seemed major contributors to the alloresponse. Memory cells that were CD4+ and unstimulated gave rise to alloreactive sequences, which siplizumab significantly reduced.

The gene calls are TRBV4-2 and TRBJ2-1, with D perhaps matching TRBD2 (6 bases). Sequences were obtained from CFSE-low (dividing) CD8+ T cells sorted from an allogeneic mixed lymphocyte reaction. The clonotype comes from a human donor in good health; the cells came from an allogeneic mixed lymphocyte reaction. Some clones in this sample may be carry-over from other donors' samples. CDR3 sequence: CASSQGGATSSYNEQFF. DNA of the CDR3: TGTGCCAGCAGCCAAGGGGGAGCGACTAGCTCCTACAATGAGCAGTTCTTC.